The next 22 T cell receptor beta chains were all read from a single sample in a study of shared clonotypes between healthy human individuals. In the naive CD8 group, cells lacked CD45RO and were positively selected for CCR7, so terminally differentiated effector memory CD45RA+ cells were left out. TCRdb keeps only in-frame clones here, not all; method: immunoSEQ multiplex PCR. The repertoire holds around 2.1 million clones, with about 92% as singletons. The sample consisted of naive CD8+ T cells from PBMCs. These receptors all come from a young man in good health. Some clones in this sample may be carry-over from other donors' samples.

The chain joins TRBV5-4 to TRBJ1-1; no reliable D call. Trimming shortened V by 6 bases and J by 5 bases, and 8 bases separated the two germline ends. From germline, CDR1 is SGHNT and CDR2 YYREEE (reference sequence). This CDR3 is built from 11 residues. The CDR3 DNA is TGTGCCAGCATTGGAGGTACTGAAGCTTTCTTT. It specifies CASIGGTEAFF. Full variable domain (rest looked up from reference TRBV5-4 and TRBJ1-1): ETGVTQSPTHLIKTRGQQVTLRCSSQSGHNTVSWYQQALGQGPQFIFQYYREEENGRGNFPPRFSGLQFPNYSSELNVNALELDDSALYLCASIGGTEAFFGQGTRLTVV.

This clone has just one count. Other DNA sequences within the sample encode an identical CDR3. The chain uses TRBV13 and TRBJ2-1, with 8 bases matching TRBD2. J was trimmed by 4 bases and V by 0 bases; bases with no gene match: 2. The length of the CDR3 is 15 residues. The germline V gene has CDR1 PRHDT and CDR2 FYEKMQ (reference sequence). DNA of the CDR3: TGTGCCAGCAGCTTAGGCACTAGCGGTTACAATGAGCAGTTCTTC. Its translation: CASSLGTSGYNEQFF.

This clone was recorded a few times. The V and J genes are TRBV29-1 and TRBJ1-1, with unresolved D. Germline V CDR1 and CDR2: SQVTM, ANQGSEA. The CDR3 totals 14 residues. Deletions cut 0 bases from V and 7 bases from J, with 15 bases between. The CDR3 sequence: CSVEDRAGGREAFF. The CDR3 bases are TGCAGCGTTGAAGATCGGGCAGGTGGTCGTGAAGCTTTCTTT.

V usage is TRBV30 and J usage is TRBJ1-1; D not resolved. CDR1 is GTSNPN, CDR2 SVGIG, per germline (reference sequence). V was cut by 4 bases and J by 1 base, with 10 bases left in between. CDR3 length: 13 residues. CDR3 residues: CAWTAIRNTEAFF. CDR3 DNA: TGTGCCTGGACGGCCATACGGAACACTGAAGCTTTCTTT. Drawing the rest from reference TRBV30 and TRBJ1-1, the complete variable domain is SQTIHQWPATLVQPVGSPLSLECTVEGTSNPNLYWYRQAAGRGLQLLFYSVGIGQISSEVPQNLSASRPQDRQFILSSKKLLLSDSGFYLCAWTAIRNTEAFFGQGTRLTVV.

V usage is TRBV2 and J usage is TRBJ2-7; possibly TRBD1 for D (5 bases). V was shortened by 2 bases and J by 3 bases, with 17 bases between the two germline ends. The CDR3 totals 16 residues. CDR1 is SNHLY, CDR2 FYNNEI, per germline. The CDR3 sequence: CASSESKGRVYYEQYF. The CDR3 bases are TGTGCCAGCAGTGAATCCAAGGGCAGGGTGTACTACGAGCAGTACTTC.

The rearrangement joins TRBV4-3 to TRBJ1-3; no clear D. The CDR3 has 15 residues. V was pared by 4 bases and J by 4 bases, with 14 bases between. CDR1 LGHNA and CDR2 YSLEER come from the germline V gene. The CDR3 region has the DNA TGCGCCAGCAGCCCATGGCCTCTTCGAGGAAACACCATATATTTT. This translates into CASSPWPLRGNTIYF.

For this clone: Within the sample, other DNA sequences also encode this same CDR3. The chain links TRBV11-2 to TRBJ1-3; possible D gene TRBD1, 6 bases. Germline V gene lookup returns CDR1 SGHAT and CDR2 FQNNGV. V dropped 1 base and J dropped 2 bases, with 9 bases sitting between them. The CDR3 runs to 15 residues. The CDR3 region is CASSLGAGAGNTIYF. CDR3 nucleotides: TGTGCCAGCAGCTTAGGGGCAGGGGCTGGAAACACCATATATTTT.

The J gene is TRBJ2-2, the V gene TRBV4-3; D unresolved. V was pared by 2 bases and J by 0 bases, with 16 bases between. The CDR3 is made up of 18 amino acids. Per the germline V gene, CDR1 is LGHNA and CDR2 is YSLEER. DNA for the CDR3: TGCGCCAGCAGCCAAAGACCTTCCAGGTCCGCGAACACCGGGGAGCTGTTTTTT. It specifies CASSQRPSRSANTGELFF.

The CDR3 sequence is CASTSGFSGANVLTF. The DNA of the CDR3 is TGTGCCAGCACCTCAGGGTTCTCTGGGGCCAACGTCCTGACTTTC. J is TRBJ2-6 and V is TRBV6-1; D perhaps matches TRBD1 (5 bases). Germline CDR1 MNHNS, CDR2 SASEGT. V lost 7 bases and J lost 0, with 10 bases in between. This CDR3 comprises 15 residues.

This clone occurred once. Additional DNA sequences in this sample encode the identical CDR3. The gene calls are TRBV5-4 and TRBJ2-7, with D perhaps matching TRBD1 (6 bases). V shed 0 bases and J shed 4 bases, with 14 bases lying between them. Germline V gene lookup returns CDR1 SGHNT and CDR2 YYREEE (reference sequence). The CDR3 is made up of 15 amino acids. The CDR3: CASSLGGLGSYEQYF. The CDR3 region has the DNA TGTGCCAGCAGCTTGGGGGGGCTAGGTTCGTACGAGCAGTACTTC.

The chain has TRBV27 and TRBJ2-5; TRBD2 matches 10 bases. The germline gives CDR1 MNHEY, CDR2 SMNVEV (reference sequence). Trimming cost V 4 bases and J 2 bases; bases outside gene matches: 7. CDR3 length: 16 residues. The CDR3 here is CASSSRLAGEQETQYF. CDR3 in DNA: TGTGCCAGCAGTTCCCGTCTAGCGGGGGAACAAGAGACCCAGTACTTC.

J is TRBJ1-2 and V is TRBV5-1; 9 nucleotides align to TRBD1. The CDR3 has 14 amino acids. Germline lookup yields CDR1 SGHRS and CDR2 YFSETQ. Losses at the gene ends were 4 bases for V and 5 bases for J; bases not matched to a gene: 6. In DNA, the CDR3 is TGCGCCAGCAGCGCCCCGGACAGGGGATATGGCTACACCTTC. Protein: CASSAPDRGYGYTF.

The chain is built from TRBV6-6 and TRBJ2-7; D might be TRBD2 (6 bases). The CDR3 loop spans 15 amino acids. Trimming left V 8 bases short and J 7 bases short, with 24 bases between. Per the germline V gene, CDR1 is MNHNY and CDR2 is SVGAGI (reference sequence). The CDR3 region is CASCSLMGGTREQYF. In DNA form, the CDR3 reads TGTGCCAGCTGCTCTCTTATGGGCGGGACTCGGGAGCAGTACTTC.

This clone has only one observation. The V call is TRBV7-3, the J call TRBJ2-1; 9 nucleotides match TRBD2. The CDR3 runs to 16 residues. V lost 1 base, J lost 9 bases, and 10 bases stayed unmatched. Germline CDR1 and CDR2: SGHTA and FQGTGA. CDR3 in DNA: TGTGCCAGCAGCTTAATTTCGCGGGAGGGCAGAGGTGAGCAGTTCTTC. Translating gives CASSLISREGRGEQFF.

The chain recombines TRBV27 with TRBJ2-7, with D perhaps given as TRBD1 or TRBD2 (5 bases each). This CDR3 is 16 amino acids long. Germline lookup yields CDR1 MNHEY and CDR2 SMNVEV (reference sequence). Trimming cost V 2 bases and J 2 bases, with 16 bases left between them. The CDR3 DNA is TGTGCCAGCAGTTTAGGGGTTGGGGACGGGGCCTACGAGCAGTACTTC. Its protein is CASSLGVGDGAYEQYF.

This chain joins TRBV19 and TRBJ2-3; the D gene could be TRBD1 or TRBD2 (5 bases each). The ends were cut back, 8 bases at V and 5 bases at J, with 11 bases in the middle. CDR1 and CDR2 (germline): LNHDA, SQIVND (reference sequence). The CDR3 covers 12 residues. CDR3: CASASGRDTQYF. The CDR3 DNA reads TGTGCCAGTGCGTCGGGGCGAGATACGCAGTATTTT. The variable domain in full, with the rest retrieved from reference TRBV19 and TRBJ2-3, is DGGITQSPKYLFRKEGQNVTLSCEQNLNHDAMYWYRQDPGQGLRLIYYSQIVNDFQKGDIAEGYSVSREKKESFPLTVTSAQKNPTAFYLCASASGRDTQYFGPGTRLTVL.

This clone was observed once. The gene calls are TRBV2 and TRBJ2-2; 8 bases are a match to TRBD2. After removal of 6 bases from V and 7 bases from J, the junction contained 10 bases not matched to a gene. In germline, CDR1 is SNHLY, CDR2 FYNNEI. The CDR3 totals 15 residues. CDR3 DNA sequence: TGTGCCAGCAGCTCGGGAGGGCAGTTGGGCGGGGAGCTGTTTTTT. It encodes CASSSGGQLGGELFF.

This sequence joins TRBV7-9 and TRBJ2-1, with TRBD1 identical over 9 bases. Germline values: CDR1 SEHNR, CDR2 FQNEAQ (reference sequence). This CDR3 spans 13 amino acids. V lost 5 bases, J lost 9 bases, and 5 bases stayed unmatched. The CDR3 here is CASSQDRGAEQFF. In DNA, the CDR3 is TGTGCCAGCAGCCAAGACAGGGGGGCTGAGCAGTTCTTC.

The chain couples TRBV2 to TRBJ1-1; 10 positions agree with TRBD1. The V gene's germline CDR1 is SNHLY and CDR2 FYNNEI. The CDR3 extends over 17 amino acids. The V segment lost 5 bases and the J segment 3 bases; nucleotides outside the gene matches: 12. Here the CDR3 DNA reads TGTGCCAGCAGTATGACAGGGGGCGGATTTGGAGACACTGAAGCTTTCTTT. Translation: CASSMTGGGFGDTEAFF.

V usage is TRBV5-1 and J usage is TRBJ2-7; D may be TRBD1 (6 bases). V was pared by 4 bases and J by 3 bases, with 14 bases between. Looked up from germline, CDR1 is SGHRS and CDR2 is YFSETQ. The CDR3 spans 14 residues. The CDR3 nucleotides read TGCGCCAGCAGCCGGGACAACACATTCTACGAGCAGTACTTC. This encodes CASSRDNTFYEQYF.

As to this clone: Other nucleotide sequences from this sample produce the same CDR3. J is TRBJ2-5 and V is TRBV27; D is unclear. The germline gives CDR1 MNHEY, CDR2 SMNVEV (reference sequence). The CDR3 has 11 residues. V was clipped by 4 bases and J by 5 bases, with 5 bases between them. The CDR3 nucleotides read TGTGCCAGCAGTTACGGGGAGACCCAGTACTTC. Its protein is CASSYGETQYF.

V usage is TRBV19 and J usage is TRBJ2-7; TRBD1 aligns across 10 bases. The germline CDR1 and CDR2 sequences are LNHDA and SQIVND (reference sequence). J was trimmed by 2 bases and V by 4 bases; bases with no gene match: 5. This CDR3 spans 15 amino acids. DNA for the CDR3: TGTGCCAGTAGTACCCGGGACAGGGGCACCTACGAGCAGTACTTC. It yields the protein CASSTRDRGTYEQYF.